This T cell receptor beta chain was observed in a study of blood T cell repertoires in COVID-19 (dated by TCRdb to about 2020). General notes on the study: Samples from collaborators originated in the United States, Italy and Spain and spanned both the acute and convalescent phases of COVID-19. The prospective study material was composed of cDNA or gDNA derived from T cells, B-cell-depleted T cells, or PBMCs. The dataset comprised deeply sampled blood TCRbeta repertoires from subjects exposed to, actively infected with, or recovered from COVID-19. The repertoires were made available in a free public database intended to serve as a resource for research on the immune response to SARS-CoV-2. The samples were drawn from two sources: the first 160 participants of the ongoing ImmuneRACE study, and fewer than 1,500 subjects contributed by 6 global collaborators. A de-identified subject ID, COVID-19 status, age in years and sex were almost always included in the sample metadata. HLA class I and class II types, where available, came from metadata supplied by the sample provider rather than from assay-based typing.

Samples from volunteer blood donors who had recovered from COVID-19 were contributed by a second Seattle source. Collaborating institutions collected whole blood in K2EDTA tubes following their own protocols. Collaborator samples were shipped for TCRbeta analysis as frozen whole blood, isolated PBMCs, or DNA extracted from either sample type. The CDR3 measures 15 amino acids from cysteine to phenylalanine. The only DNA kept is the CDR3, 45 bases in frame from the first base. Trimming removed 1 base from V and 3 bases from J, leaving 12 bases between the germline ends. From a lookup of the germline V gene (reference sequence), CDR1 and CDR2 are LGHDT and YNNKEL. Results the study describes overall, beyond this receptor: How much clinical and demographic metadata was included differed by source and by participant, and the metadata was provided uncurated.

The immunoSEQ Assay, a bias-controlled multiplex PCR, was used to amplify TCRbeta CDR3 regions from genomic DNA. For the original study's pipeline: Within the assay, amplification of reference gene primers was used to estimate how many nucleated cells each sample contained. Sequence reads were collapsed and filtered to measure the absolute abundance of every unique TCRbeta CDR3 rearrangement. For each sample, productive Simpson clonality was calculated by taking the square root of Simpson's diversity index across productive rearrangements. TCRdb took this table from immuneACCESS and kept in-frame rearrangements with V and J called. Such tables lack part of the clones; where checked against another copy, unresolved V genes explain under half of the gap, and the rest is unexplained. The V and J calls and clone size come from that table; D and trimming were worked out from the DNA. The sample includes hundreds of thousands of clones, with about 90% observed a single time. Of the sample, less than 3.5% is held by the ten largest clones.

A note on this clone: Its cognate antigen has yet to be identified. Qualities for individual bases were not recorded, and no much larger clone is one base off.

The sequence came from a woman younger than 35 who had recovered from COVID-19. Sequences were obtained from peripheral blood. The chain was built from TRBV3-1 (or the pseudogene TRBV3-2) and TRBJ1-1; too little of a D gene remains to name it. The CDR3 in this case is CASSQVGRKDTEAFF. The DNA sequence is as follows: TGTGCCAGCAGCCAAGTCGGGAGGAAAGACACTGAAGCTTTCTTT.